One sample yielded the 4 T cell receptor beta chains listed below, sequenced in a study of control samples from healthy donors and cancer patients. Only in-frame clones appear in the TCRdb table, and some are missing; sequencing was by immunoSEQ multiplex PCR. Counted here are about 170,000 clones, 90% to 95% occurring once; the ten biggest clones make up more than 1.3%. The source material was blood. The receptors derive from a woman aged 30 to 39 in good health.

This chain joins TRBV21-1 and TRBJ1-1. TRBV21-1 is recorded as a pseudogene. The CDR3 is 15 amino acids. CDR3 bases: TGTGCCAGCAGCAAAGAGAGGGGGGGAATGGCTGAAGCTTTCTTT. Protein sequence: CASSKERGGMAEAFF.

This rearrangement joins TRBV12-5 to TRBJ2-7; D unresolved. From germline, CDR1 is LGHNT and CDR2 FRNRAP. V lost 1 base to trimming and J lost 3 bases, with 7 bases between them. This CDR3 comprises 13 residues. The CDR3 DNA reads TGTGCTAGTGGTTTGGGGCAGAACTACGAGCAGTACTTC. It yields the protein CASGLGQNYEQYF.

The chain uses TRBV19 and TRBJ1-6, with 9 bases matching TRBD1. Germline V gives CDR1 LNHDA, CDR2 SQIVND (reference sequence). CDR3 length: 15 amino acids. Losses at the gene ends were 3 bases for V and 6 bases for J; bases not matched to a gene: 3. The CDR3, as DNA: TGTGCCAGTAGTATGACGGACAGGGGTAATTCACCCCTCCACTTT. This gives the protein CASSMTDRGNSPLHF.

V is TRBV19 and J is TRBJ2-1; tentative D call: TRBD2 (6 bases). Per germline, CDR1 LNHDA and CDR2 SQIVND (reference sequence). V lost 7 bases and J 5 bases, leaving 12 bases between the germline ends. This CDR3 comprises 13 residues. For the CDR3, the DNA is TGTGCCAGTACGGACTACCCGCACAATGAGCAGTTCTTC. Translated, it gives CASTDYPHNEQFF.